There are many counts of the clone carrying this TCR beta chain. The J segment lost 4 bases and the V segment lost 5 bases, leaving 8 bases of the junction unmatched. CDR1 and CDR2 (germline): SGHTA, FQGTGA. CDR3 length: 16 residues. The data were taken from a study of blood T cell repertoires in COVID-19. On the study more broadly: Acute-phase and convalescent COVID-19 samples originated in the United States, Italy and Spain.

Sequenced by immunoSEQ multiplex PCR; TCRdb stores in-frame clones only, minus some. The table lists 300,000 to 400,000 clones, around 86% of them singletons. This TCR was sampled from a man between 60 and 75 years old who had recovered from COVID-19. The chain couples TRBV7-3 to TRBJ2-1; TRBD1 aligns across 10 bases. The sample taken for sequencing was PBMCs or T cells enriched from blood (not recorded which). CDR3 DNA: TGTGCCAGCAGCCAAGTCGGACAGGGGGGGTACAATGAGCAGTTCTTC. It codes for CASSQVGQGGYNEQFF. Together with reference TRBV7-3 and TRBJ2-1, the CDR3 gives the full variable domain: GAGVSQTPSNKVTEKGKYVELRCDPISGHTALYWYRQSLGQGPEFLIYFQGTGAADDSGLPNDRFFAVRPEGSVSTLKIQRTERGDSAVYLCASSQVGQGGYNEQFFGPGTRLTVL.